Following are 9 T cell receptor beta chains from one sample sequenced in a study of neurological immune-mediated disorders. Each CDR3 protein gets one entry after TCRdb re-called the 5' RACE reads with MiXCR. The sample yields approximately 59,000 distinct CDR3 sequences, roughly 5.6% seen once. Material for sequencing was PBMCs. These receptors all stem from a human donor with multiple sclerosis. The donor label of this sample is uncertain.

This clonotype was recorded many times. The chain is built from TRBV20-1 and TRBJ2-2; 7 nucleotides match TRBD1. The length of the CDR3 is 14 residues. Trimming removed 4 bases from V and 3 bases from J; junction bases left unmatched: 5. The germline V gene encodes CDR1 DFQATT and CDR2 SNEGSKA (reference sequence). CDR3 residues: CSATVDRDTGELFF. The CDR3 nucleotides are TGCAGTGCTACCGTAGACAGGGACACCGGGGAGCTGTTTTTT.

This clonotype was counted many times. V and J are TRBV12-3 or TRBV12-4 and TRBJ1-2, with TRBD1 identical over 7 bases. The CDR3 has 11 amino acids. The ends lost 10 bases at V and 8 bases at J; junction bases unmatched: 7. The CDR3, as DNA: TGTGCCACCTCGACAGGGAACGGCTACACCTTC. Residues: CATSTGNGYTF.

This clonotype was found many times. V and J are TRBV12-3 or TRBV12-4 and TRBJ2-5, with D unresolved. Trimming left V 3 bases short and J 5 bases short, with 10 bases between. This CDR3 region has 13 residues. CDR3 residues: CASSFLASETQYF. In nucleotides, the CDR3 is TGTGCCAGCAGTTTTCTCGCGTCCGAGACCCAGTACTTC.

This clonotype was counted ten times or more. The V gene is TRBV4-1, the J gene TRBJ2-3; 9 positions match TRBD1. Germline V lookup: CDR1 MGHRA, CDR2 YSYEKL. The CDR3 has 15 residues. Losses at the gene ends were 1 base for V and 6 bases for J; bases not matched to a gene: 5. The CDR3 region is CASSQAGQGEDTQYF. The CDR3 DNA sequence: TGCGCCAGCAGCCAAGCGGGACAGGGTGAGGATACGCAGTATTTT.

This clonotype was counted many times. This rearrangement joins TRBV7-9 to TRBJ2-3, with 7 nucleotides matching TRBD2. This CDR3 has 13 amino acids. The J segment lost 5 bases and the V segment lost 5 bases, leaving 4 bases of the junction unmatched. The V gene's germline CDR1 is SEHNR and CDR2 FQNEAQ (reference sequence). CDR3 coding DNA: TGTGCCAGCAGCCGGGGGGTAGAAGATACGCAGTATTTT. It is translated as CASSRGVEDTQYF.

This clonotype was seen repeatedly, ten times or more. V is TRBV11-2 and J is TRBJ2-3; 7 bases line up with TRBD1. CDR3 length: 15 residues. After removal of 5 bases from V and 2 bases from J, the junction contained 7 bases not matched to a gene. Germline V lookup: CDR1 SGHAT, CDR2 FQNNGV. The CDR3 coding sequence is TGTGCCAGCAGCCTAGGACAGGTTCCCACAGATACGCAGTATTTT. This sequence encodes CASSLGQVPTDTQYF.

This clonotype was detected ten times or more. The chain recombines TRBV5-6 with TRBJ2-1; 8 nucleotides align to TRBD2. From germline, CDR1 is SGHDT and CDR2 YYEEEE. This CDR3 is 16 amino acids long. Trimming cost V 0 bases and J 4 bases; bases outside gene matches: 6. The CDR3 reads CASSLVLAGSYNEQFF. CDR3 nucleotides: TGTGCCAGCAGCTTGGTTTTAGCGGGGTCGTACAATGAGCAGTTCTTC. Full variable domain (missing parts from reference TRBV5-6 and TRBJ2-1): DAGVTQSPTHLIKTRGQQVTLRCSPKSGHDTVSWYQQALGQGPQFIFQYYEEEERQRGNFPDRFSGHQFPNYSSELNVNALLLGDSALYLCASSLVLAGSYNEQFFGPGTRLTVL.

This clonotype showed up many times. The J gene is TRBJ2-1, the V gene TRBV9; D remains ambiguous. V lost 4 bases and J lost 0, with 14 bases in between. The CDR3 runs 16 residues. Germline assignment: CDR1 SGDLS and CDR2 YYNGEE. CDR3 residues: CASSQLWVSSYNEQFF. DNA of the CDR3: TGTGCCAGCAGCCAACTATGGGTGAGCTCCTACAATGAGCAGTTCTTC.

This clonotype was seen repeatedly, ten times or more. This chain links TRBV20-1 with TRBJ2-3; TRBD1 aligns across 10 bases. Losses at the gene ends were 4 bases for V and 3 bases for J; bases not matched to a gene: 1. CDR1 is DFQATT, CDR2 SNEGSKA, per germline (reference sequence). This CDR3 contains 13 residues. CDR3 region: CSAMGQGTDTQYF. In DNA, the CDR3 is TGCAGTGCTATGGGACAGGGGACAGATACGCAGTATTTT.